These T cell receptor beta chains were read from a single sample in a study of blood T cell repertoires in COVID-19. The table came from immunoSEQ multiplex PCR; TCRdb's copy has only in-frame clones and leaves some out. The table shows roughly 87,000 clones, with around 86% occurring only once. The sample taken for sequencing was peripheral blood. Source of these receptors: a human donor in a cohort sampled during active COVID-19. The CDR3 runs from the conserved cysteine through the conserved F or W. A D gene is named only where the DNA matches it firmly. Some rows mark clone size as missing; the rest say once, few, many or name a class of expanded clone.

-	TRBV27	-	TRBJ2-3	TGTGCCAGCAGTCTCCTACTAGGGATTGGCACAGATACGCAGTATTTT	CASSLLLGIGTDTQYF
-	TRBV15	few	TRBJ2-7	TGTGCCACCAGCAGAGATTACAGCTCCTACGAGCAGTACTTC	CATSRDYSSYEQYF
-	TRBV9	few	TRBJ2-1	TGTGCCAGCAGTGCCACCGGGGACAACTACAATGAGCAGTTCTTC	CASSATGDNYNEQFF
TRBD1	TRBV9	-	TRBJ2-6	TGTGCCAGCAGCGTAGGTCTAGGGACAGGGGGCGCTGGGGCCAACGTCCTGACTTTC	CASSVGLGTGGAGANVLTF
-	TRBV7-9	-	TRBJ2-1	TGTGCCAGCAGCGGGGACTTAAATGAGCAGTTCTTC	CASSGDLNEQFF
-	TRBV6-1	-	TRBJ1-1	TGTGCCAGCAGTGAAGCAGAGATAAGGGGAGGGGCTGAAGCTTTCTTT	CASSEAEIRGGAEAFF
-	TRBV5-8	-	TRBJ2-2	TGTGCCAGCAGCTTTAGGAGTATCGGGGAGCTGTTTTTT	CASSFRSIGELFF
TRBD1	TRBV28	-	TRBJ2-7	TGTGCCAGCAGTTTTACCGGGACAGGCGACTTTGGGGTGTACTTC	CASSFTGTGDFGVYF
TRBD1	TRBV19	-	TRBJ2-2	TGTGCCAGTAGTCGGGACAGGGGACTCACCGGGGAGCTGTTTTTT	CASSRDRGLTGELFF
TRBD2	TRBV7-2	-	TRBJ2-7	TGTGCCAGCAGCTTTATAGCGGGGGAGTCCTACGAGCAGTACTTC	CASSFIAGESYEQYF
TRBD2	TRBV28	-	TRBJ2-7	TGTGCCAGCAGGATCGGCGGGGGCTACGAGCAGTACTTC	CASRIGGGYEQYF
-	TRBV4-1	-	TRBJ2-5	TGCGCCAGCAGCCAAGATTCCGTCGCGGGGACCCAGTACTTC	CASSQDSVAGTQYF
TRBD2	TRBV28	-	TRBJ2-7	TGTGCCAGCAGACCTACTAGCGGGGGGTCCTACGAGCAGTACTTC	CASRPTSGGSYEQYF
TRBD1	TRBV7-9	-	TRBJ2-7	TGTGCCAGCAGCCCCGTTCGACAGGGGGTCTCCTACGAGCAGTACTTC	CASSPVRQGVSYEQYF
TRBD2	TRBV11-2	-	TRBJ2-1	TGTGCCAGCAGCTTAGAGGGGGAGGGCCTTCTCCGAATACCTTACAATGAGCAGTTCTTC	CASSLEGEGLLRIPYNEQFF
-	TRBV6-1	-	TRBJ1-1	TGTGCCAGCAGTGAAAAAATGAACAGAATCATGAACACTGAAGCTTTCTTT	CASSEKMNRIMNTEAFF
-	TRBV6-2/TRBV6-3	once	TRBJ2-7	TGTGCCAGCAGTCCAACGGACTACCTGACCCACGAGCAGTACTTC	CASSPTDYLTHEQYF
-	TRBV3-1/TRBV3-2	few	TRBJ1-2	TGTGCCAGCAGCCAAGATTGGGCGGGGCGGCACTATGGCTACACCTTC	CASSQDWAGRHYGYTF
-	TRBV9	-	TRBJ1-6	TGTGCCAGCAGCCCGGGGAGTGTCCATAATTCACCCCTCCACTTT	CASSPGSVHNSPLHF
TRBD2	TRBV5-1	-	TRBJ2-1	TGCGCCAGCAGCTTGGCCTCCGGGACTAGCGGGAAAAATGAGCAGTTCTTC	CASSLASGTSGKNEQFF
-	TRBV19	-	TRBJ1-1	TGTGCCAGTAGTAGAGACAGAGGAGAAGCTTTCTTT	CASSRDRGEAFF
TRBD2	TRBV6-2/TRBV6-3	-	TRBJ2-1	TGTGCCAGCAGTCCCTCGGCGGGGGGGCGATACAATGAGCAGTTCTTC	CASSPSAGGRYNEQFF
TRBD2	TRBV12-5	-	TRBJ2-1	TGTGCTAGTGGTTTGGTCATCCAGCGGGGGGGCCTCGATGAGCAGTTCTTC	CASGLVIQRGGLDEQFF
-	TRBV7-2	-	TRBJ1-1	TGTGCCAGCAGCTTAGACGGCGGAACCCCAGAAGCTTTCTTT	CASSLDGGTPEAFF
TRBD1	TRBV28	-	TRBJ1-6	TGCGCCAGCAGTTCCTCCGGGACAGCCGATAATTCACCCCTCCACTTT	CASSSSGTADNSPLHF
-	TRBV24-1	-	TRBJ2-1	TGTGCCACCAGTGATTTTGCTAGCCCCACGCACAATGAGCAGTTCTTC	CATSDFASPTHNEQFF
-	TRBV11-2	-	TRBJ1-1	TGTGCCAGCAGCTTAGGGAGTCGGGGGGCGGCTTTCTTT	CASSLGSRGAAFF
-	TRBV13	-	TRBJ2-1	TGTGCCAGCAGCTTAGCGGTAGATGAGCAGTTCTTC	CASSLAVDEQFF
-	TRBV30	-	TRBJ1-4	TGTGCCTGGAGTGTACGGGGTGGTGAAAAACTGTTTTTT	CAWSVRGGEKLFF
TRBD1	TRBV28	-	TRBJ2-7	TGTGCCAGCAGGGGGGGGACAGGGTCGAACGAGCAGTACTTC	CASRGGTGSNEQYF